These 16 T cell receptor beta chains came from one sample sequenced in a study of shared clonotypes between healthy human individuals. Assay used: immunoSEQ multiplex PCR; TCRdb lists only in-frame clones, some missing. The table includes 1.6 million or so clones, 96% detected once. The specimen was naive CD4+ T cells sorted from blood. The subset here: CD45RA+ positively selected. The receptors here all came from a young man in good health.

The J gene is TRBJ2-2, the V gene TRBV29-1, with 8 bases fitting TRBD1. V shed 4 bases and J 7 bases; nucleotides not matched to a gene: 17. CDR3 length equals 17 residues. From germline, CDR1 is SQVTM and CDR2 ANQGSEA. The CDR3 DNA is TGCAGCGTTGGCAAGGGGCAGGGGGCTTCGATAGGCGGGGAGCTGTTTTTT. Its translation: CSVGKGQGASIGGELFF.

This chain joins TRBV7-2 and TRBJ1-1; D is unresolved. Germline V CDR1 and CDR2: SGHTA, FQGNSA. Trimming took off 4 bases at V and 0 bases at J, with 9 bases between the two ends. CDR3 length: 14 residues. The CDR3 DNA sequence: TGTGCCAGCAGCTCAAGGAGTATGAACACTGAAGCTTTCTTT. Translated: CASSSRSMNTEAFF.

The rearrangement uses TRBV6-1 and TRBJ2-7; 8 nucleotides line up with TRBD2. V shed 2 bases and J 3 bases; nucleotides not matched to a gene: 6. The CDR3 totals 15 residues. Looked up from germline, CDR1 is MNHNS and CDR2 is SASEGT. The CDR3 region is CASSERAGVYYEQYF. CDR3 nucleotides: TGTGCCAGCAGTGAACGAGCGGGAGTGTACTACGAGCAGTACTTC.

The V gene is TRBV6-5, the J gene TRBJ1-2; 7 bases are shared with TRBD1. CDR3 size: 13 residues. The V segment lost 4 bases and the J segment 7 bases; nucleotides outside the gene matches: 6. CDR1 is MNHEY and CDR2 is SVGAGI in the germline V gene. CDR3 loop: CASSFRQGSGYTF. CDR3 nucleotide sequence: TGTGCCAGCAGTTTTCGACAGGGCAGTGGCTACACCTTC.

The genes are TRBV5-1 and TRBJ2-3, with 7 bases fitting TRBD2. Germline CDR1 reads SGHRS; CDR2 reads YFSETQ. The CDR3 sequence is 14 residues long. After removal of 2 bases from V and 4 bases from J, the junction contained 4 bases not matched to a gene. The CDR3 sequence is CASSLRLASDTQYF. The CDR3 bases are TGCGCCAGCAGCTTAAGACTAGCTTCAGATACGCAGTATTTT.

V gene TRBV9 combines with J gene TRBJ2-2; 9 nucleotides agree with TRBD1. Losses at the gene ends were 0 bases for V and 7 bases for J; bases not matched to a gene: 13. Per the germline V gene, CDR1 is SGDLS and CDR2 is YYNGEE. CDR3 length: 18 amino acids. The CDR3 loop reads CASSVDNAWTGVVGELFF. The CDR3 coding sequence is TGTGCCAGCAGCGTAGATAATGCCTGGACAGGGGTAGTCGGGGAGCTGTTTTTT.

This chain uses TRBV5-1 with TRBJ2-7; tentatively, D is TRBD1 or TRBD2 (5 bases each). The CDR3 sequence is 15 residues long. Germline V gene lookup returns CDR1 SGHRS and CDR2 YFSETQ. Between the trimmed V and J ends, which lost 3 bases and 3 bases, there was a span of 16 bases. DNA of the CDR3: TGCGCCAGCAGCTCCTTTGAGGGACGGAGCTACGAGCAGTACTTC. As protein: CASSSFEGRSYEQYF. Using reference TRBV5-1 and TRBJ2-7 for the parts outside the CDR3, the full variable domain is KAGVTQTPRYLIKTRGQQVTLSCSPISGHRSVSWYQQTPGQGLQFLFEYFSETQRNKGNFPGRFSGRQFSNSRSEMNVSTLELGDSALYLCASSSFEGRSYEQYFGPGTRLTVT.

The chain is built from TRBV20-1 and TRBJ2-1, with D possibly matching TRBD1 (6 bases). Looked up from germline, CDR1 is DFQATT and CDR2 is SNEGSKA (reference sequence). The CDR3 is 11 residues long. With 4 bases removed from V and 7 bases from J, the gap between germline ends came to 8 bases. The CDR3 spells CSAITGNEQFF. The CDR3 DNA reads TGCAGTGCTATTACAGGGAATGAGCAGTTCTTC.

The V and J genes are TRBV2 and TRBJ1-5, with D uncertain. This CDR3 contains 13 residues. In germline, CDR1 is SNHLY, CDR2 FYNNEI. V lost 7 bases to trimming and J lost 0 bases, with 7 bases between them. DNA of the CDR3: TGTGCCAGCATAGCCGATAGCAATCAGCCCCAGCATTTT. It translates to CASIADSNQPQHF.

The chain recombines TRBV28 with TRBJ2-1, with D uncertain. The V gene lost 3 bases and the J gene lost 7 bases, with 7 bases spanning the gap. There are 12 residues in the CDR3. CDR1 and CDR2 (germline): MDHEN, SYDVKM. The CDR3 sequence: CASSFIVNEQFF. CDR3 coding DNA: TGTGCCAGCAGTTTTATTGTAAATGAGCAGTTCTTC.

The V call is TRBV9, the J call TRBJ2-1; D is undetermined. Germline assignment: CDR1 SGDLS and CDR2 YYNGEE. The CDR3 consists of 13 residues. V dropped 3 bases and J dropped 7 bases, with 11 bases sitting between them. CDR3 region: CASSDAPLNEQFF. The CDR3 coding sequence is TGTGCCAGCAGCGATGCACCACTGAATGAGCAGTTCTTC.

The genes are TRBV14 and TRBJ2-1, with 8 bases aligning to TRBD2. CDR3 size: 16 residues. Germline values: CDR1 SGHDN, CDR2 FVKESK. Trimming at V came to 2 bases and at J to 3 bases, leaving 6 bases not matched to a gene. CDR3 sequence reads: CASSQLHSGIYNEQFF. The CDR3 DNA is TGTGCCAGCAGCCAACTCCATAGCGGGATCTACAATGAGCAGTTCTTC. The variable domain in full, completed from reference TRBV14 and TRBJ2-1, reads EAGVTQFPSHSVIEKGQTVTLRCDPISGHDNLYWYRRVMGKEIKFLLHFVKESKQDESGMPNNRFLAERTGGTYSTLKVQPAELEDSGVYFCASSQLHSGIYNEQFFGPGTRLTVL.

V usage is TRBV18 and J usage is TRBJ2-2, with D uncertain. Trimming removed 4 bases from V and 4 bases from J, with 7 bases in between. The germline V gene has CDR1 KGHSH and CDR2 LQKENI. The CDR3 is 13 amino acids. CDR3 in amino acids: CASSLSSTGELFF. The DNA of the CDR3 is TGTGCCAGCTCACTAAGCAGCACCGGGGAGCTGTTTTTT. Full variable domain (remainder filled in from reference TRBV18 and TRBJ2-2): NAGVMQNPRHLVRRRGQEARLRCSPMKGHSHVYWYRQLPEEGLKFMVYLQKENIIDESGMPKERFSAEFPKEGPSILRIQQVVRGDSAAYFCASSLSSTGELFFGEGSRLTVL.

The J gene is TRBJ2-1, the V gene TRBV19, with TRBD2 matching 10 bases. CDR3 length equals 13 residues. With V trimmed by 10 bases and J by 8 bases, 8 bases remained unmatched. The germline CDR1 and CDR2 sequences are LNHDA and SQIVND (reference sequence). The CDR3 nucleotides read TGTGCCATTAGAGCCGGGACTAGCGATGAGCAGTTCTTC. It yields the protein CAIRAGTSDEQFF.

This clone has just a few counts. The chain is built from TRBV21-1 and TRBJ2-1; TRBD2 is the table's D call and was not checked against the DNA. TRBV21-1 is a pseudogene. This CDR3 contains 16 residues. CDR3 in amino acids: CASSGARECDRDEQFF. The CDR3 DNA follows: TGTGCCAGCAGTGGGGCTCGGGAGTGCGATAGAGATGAGCAGTTCTTC.

The chain employs TRBV5-1 and TRBJ2-7, with D tentatively TRBD2 (5 bases). V dropped 4 bases and J dropped 4 bases, with 9 bases sitting between them. The CDR3 spans 12 residues. CDR1 and CDR2 from the germline V gene are SGHRS and YFSETQ. The CDR3 region has the DNA TGCGCCAGCAGCGAGGACTTTTACGAGCAGTACTTC. It encodes CASSEDFYEQYF.